The T cell receptor beta chain under discussion was sequenced for a study of blood T cell repertoires in COVID-19 (dated by TCRdb to 2020 to 2022). A note on the overall study: Collaborator samples came from the United States, Italy and Spain and covered acute and convalescent phases of COVID-19. The prospective study material was composed of cDNA or gDNA derived from T cells, B-cell-depleted T cells, or PBMCs. The samples were drawn from the first 160 participants of the ongoing ImmuneRACE study and from under 1,500 subjects provided by 6 global collaborators. HLA class I and class II types, where available, came from metadata supplied by the sample provider rather than from assay-based typing. Deeply sampled blood TCRbeta repertoires from subjects exposed to, actively infected with, or recovered from COVID-19 were included in the dataset. The sample metadata nearly always contained a de-identified subject ID, COVID-19 status, age in years and sex. The repertoires were released in a freely available public database intended as a resource for research on the immune response to SARS-CoV-2. Overall study outcomes, separate from this receptor: The quantity of clinical and demographic metadata differed by source and by participant and was supplied without curation.

Comments on this clone: Its cognate antigen has yet to be identified. Base-call qualities are not available, and no considerably larger clone is one nucleotide away.

The immunoSEQ Assay, a bias-controlled multiplex PCR, was used to amplify TCRbeta CDR3 regions from genomic DNA. The paper's data handling went like this. The number of nucleated cells in each sample was estimated by amplification of reference gene primers within the assay. To quantify the absolute abundance of each unique TCRbeta CDR3 rearrangement, sequence reads were collapsed and filtered. For each sample, productive Simpson clonality was calculated as the square root of Simpson's diversity index over productive rearrangements. Entries here come from immuneACCESS through TCRdb and include only in-frame sequences with V and J called. Some clones fail to appear in such tables; in the studies checked, an unresolved V gene covers under half of the shortfall, and the cause of the remainder is unknown. That table supplies the V and J calls and clone size; D and trimming were determined from the DNA. Here the sample has 200,000 or so clones; around 80% occur a single time. The leading ten clones occupy about 6.9% of the sample.

Whole blood was collected in K2EDTA tubes by collaborating institutions according to the institutions' own protocols. For TCRbeta analysis, collaborators shipped samples in one of three forms: frozen whole blood, isolated PBMCs, or DNA extracted from either of those sample types. The specimen was peripheral blood. The TCR was taken from a human donor with acute or convalescent COVID-19. The donor label of this sample is uncertain.

In nucleotides, the sequence is TGTGCCAGCTCACCGGGACTAGCGGGAGGGAGGACAGATACGCAGTATTTT. Translation gives CASSPGLAGGRTDTQYF. The rearrangement joined TRBV18 to TRBJ2-3; 16 middle bases align to TRBD2. V loses 3 bases at its end and J loses 3 bases; junction bases beyond the gene matches: 3. CDR1 and CDR2, per the germline V gene, are KGHSH and LQKENI. The CDR3 covers 17 residues, taking in both the cysteine and the phenylalanine. Only the CDR3 region is kept as DNA, spanning 51 bases read in frame from base 1. Full variable domain (CDR3 extended with the reference TRBV18 and TRBJ2-3 proteins): NAGVMQNPRHLVRRRGQEARLRCSPMKGHSHVYWYRQLPEEGLKFMVYLQKENIIDESGMPKERFSAEFPKEGPSILRIQQVVRGDSAAYFCASSPGLAGGRTDTQYFGPGTRLTVL.